This is a list of T cell receptor beta chains from one sample in a study of blood T cell repertoires in COVID-19. Sequencing was performed with immunoSEQ multiplex PCR; in TCRdb, only in-frame clones are kept and a portion is missing. The data hold about 110,000 clones, with 70% to 80% observed a single time. Sequencing was performed on peripheral blood. The receptors shown here come from a human donor with acute or convalescent COVID-19. The donor label of this sample is uncertain. CDR3s include the opening cysteine and the closing phenylalanine or tryptophan. Fields, in order: D gene, clone size, J gene, V gene, CDR3 DNA, CDR3 protein. D genes are given only for firm matches. Part of the rows lack a size; the others show once, few, many or a class for expanded clones.

d_call: TRBD1; clone_size: few; j_call: TRBJ1-1; v_call: TRBV19; cdr3_nt: TGTGCCAGTAGTATGTTGGGACAGGGGCAGAACACTGAAGCTTTCTTT; cdr3_aa: CASSMLGQGQNTEAFF
d_call: TRBD1; clone_size: NA; j_call: TRBJ1-3; v_call: TRBV6-6; cdr3_nt: TGTGCCAGCAGTCCCCGGGACAGGGGAACCATCAACTCTGGAAACACCATATATTTT; cdr3_aa: CASSPRDRGTINSGNTIYF
d_call: NA; clone_size: NA; j_call: TRBJ1-2; v_call: TRBV4-1; cdr3_nt: TGCGCCAGCAGCCCCCCAACTAACGGGAACGGTGGCTACACCTTC; cdr3_aa: CASSPPTNGNGGYTF
d_call: TRBD2; clone_size: NA; j_call: TRBJ2-1; v_call: TRBV27; cdr3_nt: TGTGCCAGCATGACTAGCGGGGCAAGGAAAAACAATGAGCAGTTCTTC; cdr3_aa: CASMTSGARKNNEQFF
d_call: NA; clone_size: NA; j_call: TRBJ1-4; v_call: TRBV4-1; cdr3_nt: TGCGCCAGCATAGGACAGCCGGCAACTAATGAAAAACTGTTTTTT; cdr3_aa: CASIGQPATNEKLFF
d_call: NA; clone_size: NA; j_call: TRBJ1-6; v_call: TRBV13; cdr3_nt: TGTGCCAGCAACTCCGGGAGGTCCTATAATTCACCCCTCCACTTT; cdr3_aa: CASNSGRSYNSPLHF
d_call: NA; clone_size: NA; j_call: TRBJ1-3; v_call: TRBV7-9; cdr3_nt: TGTGCCAGCAGCCCTTCCAGGGTGAACTCTGGAAACACCATATATTTT; cdr3_aa: CASSPSRVNSGNTIYF
d_call: NA; clone_size: NA; j_call: TRBJ2-3; v_call: TRBV3-1/TRBV3-2; cdr3_nt: TGTGCCAGCAGCTCGCGTACCGGGGATACGCAGTATTTT; cdr3_aa: CASSSRTGDTQYF
d_call: NA; clone_size: NA; j_call: TRBJ2-3; v_call: TRBV18; cdr3_nt: TGTGCCAGCTCACGAGACAGGAGATACACAGATACGCAGTATTTT; cdr3_aa: CASSRDRRYTDTQYF
d_call: NA; clone_size: NA; j_call: TRBJ2-6; v_call: TRBV5-6; cdr3_nt: TGTGCCAGCAGCTTGGGGCCTCGTGGCTCTGGGGCCAACGTCCTGACTTTC; cdr3_aa: CASSLGPRGSGANVLTF
d_call: NA; clone_size: NA; j_call: TRBJ1-2; v_call: TRBV5-4; cdr3_nt: TGTGCCAGCGGCAGGGGCCCCCGGGACATTGGCTACACCTTC; cdr3_aa: CASGRGPRDIGYTF
d_call: TRBD2; clone_size: NA; j_call: TRBJ2-3; v_call: TRBV6-5; cdr3_nt: TGTGCCAGCAGGACCGGGAGGACCACAGATACGCAGTATTTT; cdr3_aa: CASRTGRTTDTQYF
d_call: TRBD1; clone_size: NA; j_call: TRBJ1-5; v_call: TRBV2; cdr3_nt: TGTGCCAGCAGGACCACAGGGGACAATCAGCCCCAGCATTTT; cdr3_aa: CASRTTGDNQPQHF
d_call: NA; clone_size: NA; j_call: TRBJ1-2; v_call: TRBV6-2/TRBV6-3; cdr3_nt: TGTGCCAGCAGTTACAGCGGAAGGAGCGGCTACACCTTC; cdr3_aa: CASSYSGRSGYTF
d_call: TRBD1; clone_size: few; j_call: TRBJ1-5; v_call: TRBV20-1; cdr3_nt: TGCAGTGCTAGTGACAGGGAGGCCGGTCAGCCCCAGCATTTT; cdr3_aa: CSASDREAGQPQHF
d_call: NA; clone_size: NA; j_call: TRBJ1-4; v_call: TRBV19; cdr3_nt: TGTGCCAGTAGTATCCCGGACAGTATTCATGAAAAACTGTTTTTT; cdr3_aa: CASSIPDSIHEKLFF
d_call: NA; clone_size: NA; j_call: TRBJ1-6; v_call: TRBV6-6; cdr3_nt: TGTGCCAGCAGTTATCGGCAGACTCCCTATTCACCCCTCCACTTT; cdr3_aa: CASSYRQTPYSPLHF